The T cell receptor beta chain under discussion was sequenced for a study of OX40 agonist ivuxolimab in advanced cancers. About the research overall: Enrolled patients in dose escalation had cancers that were hepatocellular carcinoma, melanoma, renal cell or head and neck cancer. Whole-study results and caveats: Dosing at 0.1 to 3.0 mg/kg was accompanied by clonal expansion of CD4+ and CD8+ blood T cells by week 6.

TCRdb's copy holds only in-frame clones and misses some; the assay was immunoSEQ multiplex PCR. In the table there are approximately 41,000 clones, just under 90% of which are singletons. V gave up 3 bases and J gave up 4 bases; unmatched junction bases: 6. Per the germline V gene, CDR1 is SGHRS and CDR2 is YFSETQ. This CDR3 spans 15 amino acids. Comment on this clone: What it binds is not known.

Systemic immunosuppression or a history of autoimmune disease excluded patients. Sampled blood was obtained at baseline, cycle 4 day 1, and cycle 7 day 1. The chain is built from TRBV5-1 and TRBJ2-1, with 8 bases identical to TRBD2. This TCR was sampled from an adult with an advanced solid tumor such as melanoma, head and neck, liver or kidney cancer. The specimen was CD4+ or CD8+ T cells sorted from blood, collected in a trial of the OX40 agonist ivuxolimab. DNA of the CDR3: TGCGCCAGCAGCTCCGTGACTAGCGTTTACAATGAGCAGTTCTTC. Encoded protein: CASSSVTSVYNEQFF.